This TCR beta chain appears in the sequencing data of a study of T cell repertoires in aging, cancer and after chemotherapy. Study outcomes and limitations: In hematological cancer patients, infiltrated lymphoid organs may have impaired thymic emigration or peripheral T cell expansion. Age-matched healthy donors had significantly more diverse, less clonal blood TCR repertoires than untreated cancer patients.

Rearranged V-D-J TRB sequences were amplified with a mixed TRB-A/B primer pool. Each CDR3 protein is one row after TCRdb ran MiXCR on the multiplex PCR reads. In the table there are under 6,000 distinct CDR3 sequences, less than 25% of which are singletons. TCR beta rearrangements were amplified from peripheral blood genomic DNA. As for this clonotype: Its target is not known.

Germline trimming cut 5 bases from V and 9 bases from J; bases unmatched to any gene: 10. Germline V lookup: CDR1 PRHDT, CDR2 FYEKMQ (reference sequence). CDR3 length: 15 amino acids. Sequenced: blood. The receptor was derived from a human donor with a blood cancer. J is TRBJ1-6 and V is TRBV13; TRBD1 aligns across 7 bases. Here the CDR3 DNA reads TGTGCCAGCAGCGTAAAGGGGGCGCAGGGTTCACCCCTCCACTTT. This sequence encodes CASSVKGAQGSPLHF.